The 23 T cell receptor beta chains given below trace back to one sample, sequenced in a study of blood T cell repertoires in COVID-19. Clones were sequenced by immunoSEQ multiplex PCR, and TCRdb holds only the in-frame ones, with some missing. In the table there are roughly 320,000 clones, more than 75% of which are singletons. The sample comprised PBMCs or T cells enriched from blood (not recorded which). These receptors were obtained from a young man who had recovered from COVID-19.

This clone showed up just a few times. The chain combines TRBV2 with TRBJ1-5; 8 nucleotides match TRBD1. V was clipped by 0 bases and J by 6 bases; unmatched bases: 4. CDR1 SNHLY and CDR2 FYNNEI come from the germline V gene. This CDR3 is 15 amino acids long. The CDR3 DNA follows: TGTGCCAGCAGTGAAGCCTCAGGGGGCGTTCAGCCCCAGCATTTT. Protein sequence: CASSEASGGVQPQHF.

This chain connects TRBV3-1 (or the pseudogene TRBV3-2) to TRBJ1-6, with D maybe TRBD1 (6 bases). In germline, CDR1 is LGHDT, CDR2 YNNKEL (reference sequence). The CDR3 consists of 14 residues. V shed 1 base and J shed 5 bases, with 6 bases lying between them. The CDR3 DNA sequence: TGTGCCAGCAGCCAAGGACAGGATAATTCACCCCTCCACTTT. Amino acid sequence: CASSQGQDNSPLHF.

This sequence joins TRBV5-4 and TRBJ2-7; D possibly corresponds to TRBD1 (5 bases). V was pared by 2 bases and J by 1 base, with 10 bases between. Germline CDR1 SGHNT, CDR2 YYREEE (reference sequence). The CDR3 runs to 14 residues. The DNA of the CDR3 is TGTGCCAGCAGCTTCGGCCAGGGTTCCTACGAGCAGTACTTC. It encodes CASSFGQGSYEQYF. Drawing the rest from reference TRBV5-4 and TRBJ2-7, the complete variable domain is ETGVTQSPTHLIKTRGQQVTLRCSSQSGHNTVSWYQQALGQGPQFIFQYYREEENGRGNFPPRFSGLQFPNYSSELNVNALELDDSALYLCASSFGQGSYEQYFGPGTRLTVT.

The chain joins TRBV19 to TRBJ1-4; 9 bases match TRBD1. The CDR3 loop spans 14 amino acids. Germline CDR1 and CDR2: LNHDA and SQIVND (reference sequence). Trimming cost V 2 bases and J 7 bases; bases outside gene matches: 2. CDR3 bases: TGTGCCAGTAGTATAACAGGGGGCGGTGAAAAACTGTTTTTT. Its protein is CASSITGGGEKLFF. Full variable domain (missing parts from reference TRBV19 and TRBJ1-4): DGGITQSPKYLFRKEGQNVTLSCEQNLNHDAMYWYRQDPGQGLRLIYYSQIVNDFQKGDIAEGYSVSREKKESFPLTVTSAQKNPTAFYLCASSITGGGEKLFFGSGTQLSVL.

V is TRBV6-5 and J is TRBJ1-5; D is undetermined. CDR1 MNHEY and CDR2 SVGAGI come from the germline V gene. This CDR3 has 13 amino acids. V was shortened by 10 bases and J by 3 bases, with 13 bases between the two germline ends. DNA of the CDR3: TGTGCCACCGTCCGGGGTCTCAATCAGCCCCAGCATTTT. Translating gives CATVRGLNQPQHF.

The chain links TRBV7-8 to TRBJ2-7; a weak D match, TRBD2 (5 bases). The CDR3 contains 15 residues. Deletions cut 5 bases from V and 5 bases from J, with 19 bases between. Germline CDR1 is SGHVS and CDR2 is FQNEAQ. The CDR3 reads CASSALSGWVDEQYF. CDR3 sequence (DNA): TGTGCCAGCAGCGCGTTGAGCGGCTGGGTGGACGAGCAGTACTTC.

The chain is built from TRBV9 and TRBJ2-3, with a weak D call TRBD2 (5 bases). CDR1 SGDLS and CDR2 YYNGEE come from the germline V gene. The CDR3 spans 16 residues. The germline V and J ends were trimmed by 3 bases and 4 bases, with 18 bases remaining between them. The CDR3 DNA is TGTGCCAGCAGCGCGAGGGCCACTAGTGTGTCAGATACGCAGTATTTT. Its translation is CASSARATSVSDTQYF.

To note about this clone: The junction and the germline gene differ at one end; a read error may be behind it. This rearrangement joins TRBV5-4 to TRBJ1-2; D gene uncertain. The CDR3 contains 13 residues. Germline CDR1 and CDR2: SGHNT and YYREEE (reference sequence). CDR3 sequence: CASTGAPLYGYTF. Written as DNA, the CDR3 is TGTGCTAGCACGGGAGCCCCCTTATATGGCTACACCTTC.

V usage is TRBV6-1 and J usage is TRBJ2-7, with 10 bases fitting TRBD1. CDR3 length: 14 amino acids. V dropped 5 bases and J dropped 5; count of bases not matched to a gene: 6. Germline V gene sequence: CDR1 MNHNS, CDR2 SASEGT. CDR3 sequence reads: CASSSGQGRNEQYF. The CDR3 DNA reads as TGTGCCAGCAGTTCGGGACAGGGGCGCAACGAGCAGTACTTC.

Only a few counts were recorded for this clone. This chain joins TRBV30 and TRBJ1-1; D unresolved. This CDR3 spans 13 amino acids. CDR1 GTSNPN and CDR2 SVGIG come from the germline V gene (reference sequence). The CDR3 nucleotides read TGTGCTACGAGCGGCCCGGGGAACACTGAAGCTTTCTTT. Residues: CATSGPGNTEAFF.

The gene calls are TRBV18 and TRBJ1-1; D gene uncertain. Trimming removed 4 bases from V and 6 bases from J, with 12 bases in between. The CDR3 loop spans 13 amino acids. CDR1 and CDR2 from the germline V gene are KGHSH and LQKENI. The CDR3 here is CASSQESIPEAFF. The DNA for the CDR3 is TGTGCCAGCTCACAGGAGTCGATCCCTGAAGCTTTCTTT. The full variable domain, its missing parts supplied by reference TRBV18 and TRBJ1-1, is NAGVMQNPRHLVRRRGQEARLRCSPMKGHSHVYWYRQLPEEGLKFMVYLQKENIIDESGMPKERFSAEFPKEGPSILRIQQVVRGDSAAYFCASSQESIPEAFFGQGTRLTVV.

The CDR3 DNA reads TGTGCCAGCAGCAACCGGGACAAGAACACTGAAGCTTTCTTT. Translated: CASSNRDKNTEAFF. The V call is TRBV3-1 (or the pseudogene TRBV3-2), the J call TRBJ1-1; tentatively, D is TRBD1 (6 bases). The V end was cut by 5 bases, the J end by 1 base, with 11 bases between. The CDR3 has 14 residues. Germline CDR1 and CDR2: LGHDT and YNNKEL (reference sequence).

The V gene is TRBV29-1, the J gene TRBJ2-7; 15 nucleotides match TRBD2. Germline V gene sequence: CDR1 SQVTM, CDR2 ANQGSEA. The J segment lost 4 bases and the V segment lost 1 base, leaving 2 bases of the junction unmatched. This CDR3 has 15 amino acids. The CDR3 sequence: CSVEGTSGRGYEQYF. Here the CDR3 DNA reads TGCAGCGTTGAAGGGACTAGCGGGAGGGGGTACGAGCAGTACTTC.

The chain recombines TRBV19 with TRBJ1-2; TRBD1 matches at 9 bases. CDR3 length equals 17 residues. CDR1 and CDR2 (germline): LNHDA, SQIVND (reference sequence). The J segment lost 7 bases and the V segment lost 5 bases, leaving 17 bases of the junction unmatched. Here the CDR3 DNA reads TGTGCCAGTAGTCCTAACCTACAAAGCACAGGGGGCCCTGGCTACACCTTC. Residues: CASSPNLQSTGGPGYTF. Using reference TRBV19 and TRBJ1-2 for the parts outside the CDR3, the full variable domain is DGGITQSPKYLFRKEGQNVTLSCEQNLNHDAMYWYRQDPGQGLRLIYYSQIVNDFQKGDIAEGYSVSREKKESFPLTVTSAQKNPTAFYLCASSPNLQSTGGPGYTFGSGTRLTVV.

The chain links TRBV7-9 to TRBJ2-3; TRBD2 agrees at 7 bases. Germline V gene sequence: CDR1 SEHNR, CDR2 FQNEAQ (reference sequence). The CDR3 has 16 residues. Trimming removed 5 bases from V and 6 bases from J; junction bases left unmatched: 14. The CDR3 DNA follows: TGTGCCAGCAGCCCGTCGACAGTATTGGGGGGGGATACGCAGTATTTT. Residues: CASSPSTVLGGDTQYF.

The chain combines TRBV15 with TRBJ2-3; TRBD2 aligns across 8 bases. V shed 4 bases and J 3 bases; nucleotides not matched to a gene: 24. The CDR3 runs to 21 residues. In germline, CDR1 is LNHNV, CDR2 YYDKDF (reference sequence). The CDR3 nucleotides are TGTGCCACCAGCACCCTCCGAGCATACGTGACTAGCGATATCCTAACAGATACGCAGTATTTT. It translates to CATSTLRAYVTSDILTDTQYF.

The chain employs TRBV27 and TRBJ2-3; 11 bases are a match to TRBD1. Trimming cost V 6 bases and J 3 bases; bases outside gene matches: 8. Per germline, CDR1 MNHEY and CDR2 SMNVEV (reference sequence). The CDR3 runs to 16 residues. The CDR3 spells CASRGRTGGLTDTQYF. The CDR3 DNA reads as TGTGCCAGCAGGGGACGGACAGGGGGCTTAACAGATACGCAGTATTTT.

This clone came up once. The chain uses TRBV19 and TRBJ2-1; a weak D match, TRBD1 (6 bases). The CDR3 sequence is 15 residues long. Per the germline V gene, CDR1 is LNHDA and CDR2 is SQIVND (reference sequence). Trimming removed 5 bases at V and 7 bases at J, with 18 bases between. The DNA for the CDR3 is TGTGCCAGTAGTGACCGCCCAGGGGCAGGTAATGAGCAGTTCTTC. This codes for CASSDRPGAGNEQFF.

A few counts support this clone. The gene calls are TRBV6-6 and TRBJ1-2, with 7 bases aligning to TRBD1. CDR3 length: 14 amino acids. Germline values: CDR1 MNHNY, CDR2 SVGAGI (reference sequence). Unmatched junction bases numbered 9, after V lost 0 bases and J lost 11 bases. The CDR3 nucleotides are TGTGCCAGCAGTTACTCACAACCGGGACAGAGATACACCTTC. Protein sequence: CASSYSQPGQRYTF.

This chain uses TRBV15 with TRBJ2-3; D is possibly TRBD2 (5 bases). CDR1 and CDR2 (germline): LNHNV, YYDKDF (reference sequence). Trimming removed 1 base at V and 0 bases at J, with 17 bases between. The CDR3 length is 18 residues. DNA for the CDR3: TGTGCCACCAGCAGAGGTTCGGGGTTTTCGGCCAGCACAGATACGCAGTATTTT. The encoded protein is CATSRGSGFSASTDTQYF.

This chain connects TRBV18 to TRBJ1-4; D not resolved. The CDR3 has 13 residues. With 6 bases removed from V and 3 bases from J, the gap between germline ends came to 8 bases. Germline loops: CDR1 KGHSH, CDR2 LQKENI. In DNA form, the CDR3 reads TGTGCCAGCTCCCCCCAGTCTAATGAAAAACTGTTTTTT. This sequence encodes CASSPQSNEKLFF.

This chain links TRBV10-3 with TRBJ2-7; D is possibly TRBD1 (6 bases). The V and J ends lost 4 bases and 2 bases respectively, with 12 bases between them. Germline loops: CDR1 ENHRY, CDR2 SYGVKD. The CDR3 has 14 residues. The CDR3 DNA reads as TGTGCCATCAGTGGGGGACAACGCCCCTACGAGCAGTACTTC. Translation: CAISGGQRPYEQYF.

The chain combines TRBV7-2 with TRBJ1-5, with 7 positions matching TRBD1. The CDR3 is 16 residues long. The V gene end was trimmed by 5 bases and the J gene end by 2 bases; junction bases not matched to a gene: 9. Germline V lookup: CDR1 SGHTA, CDR2 FQGNSA. This CDR3 is CASSPGTAGGNQPQHF. The CDR3 bases are TGTGCCAGCAGCCCAGGGACAGCGGGCGGCAATCAGCCCCAGCATTTT.